At least ten counts were recorded for the clone carrying this TCR beta chain. Antigen specificity is unknown. V was cut by 5 bases and J by 1 base, with 10 bases left in between. The CDR3 length is 14 residues. Germline V gene data show CDR1 as SGHAT and CDR2 as FQNNGV. The TCR beta CDR3 regions underwent amplification using RNA transcripts as the source. The TCR CDR3 first-round RT-PCR relied on the HTBI primer set. Each CDR3 protein gets one entry after TCRdb re-called the multiplex PCR reads with MiXCR. The sample comprises approximately 700,000 distinct CDR3 sequences, approximately 16% of which are singletons, and under 8.5% rests with the top ten. This entry is derived from a study of T cells in Graves' hyperthyroidism and ophthalmopathy. The PBMCs were sourced from fresh peripheral blood (more than 8.5 ml). Overall study findings and caveats: Among clonotypes expanded in thyroid above 0.001, most were also found in blood. Classification by a 13 V-J model distinguished ophthalmopathy from stable hyperthyroidism.

The clonotype originates from a young man with Graves' hyperthyroidism. The specimen was blood. The chain uses TRBV11-2 and TRBJ2-3; maybe TRBD2 (6 bases). The CDR3 spells CASSLRRGTDTQYF. The CDR3 nucleotides read TGTGCCAGCAGCCTCAGGAGGGGCACAGATACGCAGTATTTT.